The next 17 T cell receptor beta chains were all read from a single sample in a study of T cells in Graves' hyperthyroidism and ophthalmopathy. The TCR beta CDR3 regions underwent amplification using RNA transcripts as the source. An initial round of RT-PCR targeting the TCR CDR3 relied on the HTBI primer set. TCRdb re-called the multiplex PCR reads through MiXCR, storing one row per CDR3 protein. Of roughly 61,000 distinct CDR3 sequences detected, about 50% appear once; the ten largest clones hold 2.5% to 3.5%. The source material was blood. These receptors all stem from a woman aged 55-69 years with Graves' ophthalmopathy.

This clonotype was seen at least ten times. The chain carries TRBV11-3 and TRBJ2-2, with a weak D call TRBD1 (6 bases). V was cut by 5 bases and J by 7 bases, with 14 bases left in between. Germline CDR1 and CDR2: SGHNT and YENEEA. The CDR3 runs 14 residues. The CDR3 protein is CASSPGIGGGELFF. As DNA, the CDR3 is TGTGCCAGCAGCCCCGGGATAGGGGGCGGGGAGCTGTTTTTT. Supplemented by reference TRBV11-3 and TRBJ2-2, the full variable domain reads EAGVVQSPRYKIIEKKQPVAFWCNPISGHNTLYWYLQNLGQGPELLIRYENEEAVDDSQLPKDRFSAERLKGVDSTLKIQPAELGDSAVYLCASSPGIGGGELFFGEGSRLTVL.

The rearrangement joins TRBV2 to TRBJ1-2; 10 bases align to TRBD1. Losses at the gene ends were 9 bases for V and 2 bases for J; bases not matched to a gene: 9. From germline, CDR1 is SNHLY and CDR2 FYNNEI. There are 15 residues in the CDR3. The CDR3 DNA sequence: TGTGCCAGAACCGGGACAGGGGATTCCAACTATGGCTACACCTTC. Amino acid sequence: CARTGTGDSNYGYTF.

This clonotype was picked up many times. Just one base apart from a much larger clone, this may be a read error. The chain joins TRBV12-3 or TRBV12-4 to TRBJ1-3, with unresolved D. V lost 3 bases and J 3 bases, leaving 6 bases between the germline ends. This CDR3 contains 13 residues. CDR3 sequence (DNA): TGTGCCAGCAGTTTGGCAGTTGGAAACACCATATATTTT. It codes for CASSLAVGNTIYF.

This clonotype was seen at least ten times. V gene TRBV20-1 combines with J gene TRBJ2-3; 8 positions agree with TRBD2. J was trimmed by 2 bases and V by 5 bases; bases with no gene match: 6. There are 14 residues in the CDR3. Germline values: CDR1 DFQATT, CDR2 SNEGSKA (reference sequence). The CDR3, as DNA: TGCAGTGCTCAGAGCGGGGGCCCCACAGATACGCAGTATTTT. Amino acids: CSAQSGGPTDTQYF.

About this clonotype: A junction boundary mismatches the germline segment, possibly from a read error. This chain links TRBV7-9 with TRBJ2-7; a weak D match, TRBD2 (5 bases). This CDR3 comprises 13 residues. Germline V gives CDR1 SEHNR, CDR2 FQNEAQ (reference sequence). The CDR3 reads CASSLAWSAEHYF. The CDR3 DNA is TGCGCCAGCAGCTTAGCGTGGTCAGCGGAGCATTACTTC.

The V and J genes are TRBV10-2 and TRBJ1-2; the match to TRBD1 covers 7 bases. Trimming cost V 5 bases and J 8 bases; bases outside gene matches: 5. Germline V gene lookup returns CDR1 WSHSY and CDR2 SAAADI. CDR3 length: 12 residues. CDR3 in amino acids: CASSPGTVGYTF. The CDR3 DNA reads as TGCGCCAGCAGTCCAGGGACAGTCGGCTACACCTTC.

J is TRBJ2-5 and V is TRBV7-2, with 11 positions matching TRBD1. The germline V gene has CDR1 SGHTA and CDR2 FQGNSA. CDR3 length: 17 amino acids. V lost 2 bases, J lost 5 bases, and 10 bases stayed unmatched. The CDR3 coding sequence is TGTGCCAGCAGCTTATATGGGACAGGGGGTAGGTGGGAGACCCAGTACTTC. This encodes CASSLYGTGGRWETQYF.

This clonotype was seen ten or more times. This CDR3 reads CASSLTGQGYTEAFF. The CDR3 DNA sequence: TGTGCCAGCAGCTTAACAGGACAGGGCTACACTGAAGCTTTCTTT. The J gene is TRBJ1-1, the V gene TRBV7-3, with 8 bases lining up with TRBD1. Trimming took 0 bases from V and 3 from J; bases not matched to a gene: 3. The CDR3 covers 15 residues. Germline lookup yields CDR1 SGHTA and CDR2 FQGTGA.

The chain is built from TRBV19 and TRBJ1-6, with 9 positions matching TRBD1. From germline, CDR1 is LNHDA and CDR2 SQIVND (reference sequence). The CDR3 has 16 residues. The V gene end was trimmed by 9 bases and the J gene end by 0 bases; junction bases not matched to a gene: 6. The CDR3 bases are TGTGCCAGCCGGGACAGGGCCTACTCCTATAATTCACCCCTCCACTTT. Translation gives CASRDRAYSYNSPLHF.

The V and J genes are TRBV20-1 and TRBJ2-1, with TRBD2 matching 13 bases. Trimming took 5 bases from V and 7 from J; bases not matched to a gene: 17. This CDR3 has 18 residues. Germline-derived CDR1 and CDR2 are DFQATT and SNEGSKA (reference sequence). The CDR3 coding sequence is TGCAGTGCTTTCGCCGGGACTAGCGGGGCGGAGCTTGGGAATGAGCAGTTCTTC. Amino acid sequence: CSAFAGTSGAELGNEQFF.

In its sample, this clonotype was seen many times. The chain carries TRBV28 and TRBJ2-5; 10 bases map to TRBD2. The CDR3 is made up of 14 amino acids. Germline V gene data show CDR1 as MDHEN and CDR2 as SYDVKM. The V and J ends lost 7 bases and 4 bases, in that order; junction bases with no gene match: 6. CDR3 DNA sequence: TGTGCCAGCAACGAGCGGGAGGGGGGAGAGACCCAGTACTTC. Its protein product is CASNEREGGETQYF.

This clonotype is deemed medium-sized. CDR3 coding DNA: TGTGCCATCAGTGAGGGGTTAATAGCCGATCAGCCCCAGCATTTT. It translates to CAISEGLIADQPQHF. The rearrangement joins TRBV10-3 to TRBJ1-5; D is unclear. Germline V gene sequence: CDR1 ENHRY, CDR2 SYGVKD. This CDR3 has 15 residues. With 2 bases removed from V and 5 bases from J, the gap between germline ends came to 13 bases.

By its share, this clonotype is medium-sized. The chain joins TRBV29-1 to TRBJ1-2; D is undetermined. The CDR3 runs 14 residues. Per the germline V gene, CDR1 is SQVTM and CDR2 is ANQGSEA. Trimming removed 1 base from V and 3 bases from J, with 12 bases in between. The CDR3 DNA is TGCAGCGTTGAAGCGGTGAACAGACACTATGGCTACACCTTC. Its protein product is CSVEAVNRHYGYTF. The full variable domain, rest sourced from reference TRBV29-1 and TRBJ1-2, is SAVISQKPSRDICQRGTSLTIQCQVDSQVTMMFWYRQQPGQSLTLIATANQGSEATYESGFVIDKFPISRPNLTFSTLTVSNMSPEDSSIYLCSVEAVNRHYGYTFGSGTRLTVV.

This clonotype has a single count. No DNA is shown, since the ends of the CDR3 on it are uncertain; the CDR3 is the one TCRdb lists. J is TRBJ1-2 and V is TRBV2; the D call in the table, TRBD1, was not verified against the DNA. Per germline, CDR1 SNHLY and CDR2 FYNNEI. The CDR3 comprises 17 residues, both ends counted. CDR3: CASSVTGRDQAFFGYTF.

Turning to this clonotype: One end of the junction does not line up with germline, which may come from a read error. The genes are TRBV20-1 and TRBJ2-2; 12 bases agree with TRBD1. Germline V gene sequence: CDR1 DFQATT, CDR2 SNEGSKA (reference sequence). This CDR3 has 19 amino acids. CDR3: CSAQATSGTGGENTGELLF. The CDR3 DNA reads TGCAGTGCTCAAGCTACTTCCGGGACAGGGGGCGAAAACACCGGGGAGCTGCTTTTT.

This clonotype has ten or more counts. A much more abundant neighbour one base away suggests this may be a read error. The V call is TRBV7-2, the J call TRBJ2-7; 10 bases fit TRBD2. Germline values: CDR1 SGHTA, CDR2 FQGNSA. With 3 bases clipped from V and 2 bases from J, the junction kept 16 bases outside the gene matches. The CDR3 extends over 19 amino acids. The DNA for the CDR3 is TGTGCCAGCAGCTTTTCGTTTGGTCAGCGGGGGGGAAGCGCCTACGAGCAGTACTTC. This translates into CASSFSFGQRGGSAYEQYF.

Turning to this clonotype: Relative to the germline gene, one junction end is altered; a read error may explain this. The chain is built from TRBV20-1 and TRBJ2-1; D possibly corresponds to TRBD2 (5 bases). This CDR3 contains 14 residues. CDR1 and CDR2 from the germline V gene are DFQATT and SNEGSKA (reference sequence). Here the CDR3 DNA reads TGCAGTGCTAGAGAGCCGAGAGGGCGCAATCAGCAGTTCTTC. As protein: CSAREPRGRNQQFF.